Shown below are 3 T cell receptor beta chains from a single sample sequenced in a study of beta chain features in type 1 diabetes. These receptors are not linked to any known antigen. The whole isolated RNA underwent reverse transcription, so sequencing captured expressed TCRB transcripts. This table comes from immunoSEQ multiplex PCR, and its TCRdb copy is limited to in-frame clones, with some not included. The sample includes around 40,000 clones, about 66% of them seen just once. Study outcomes and limitations: In every one of the four CD4+ subsets, TCRB CDR3s were moderately but significantly shorter in Type 1 diabetes patients.

The sequenced material came from Tregs from blood. Receptor source: a woman aged 18-29 years with type 1 diabetes.

A few counts support this clone. V and J are TRBV27 and TRBJ2-1; D perhaps matches TRBD1 (5 bases). Trimming stripped 5 bases from V and 6 bases from J, with 17 bases between. This CDR3 has 15 residues. CDR1 and CDR2 (germline): MNHEY, SMNVEV (reference sequence). CDR3 DNA: TGTGCCAGCAGTCTACCCGGACATACACTCAATGAGCAGTTCTTC. This gives the protein CASSLPGHTLNEQFF.

The V and J genes are TRBV20-1 and TRBJ2-5, with TRBD2 as a possible D gene (5 bases). The J call may be mistaken, given a closer DNA end match to TRBJ2-7. The germline V gene has CDR1 DFQATT and CDR2 SNEGSKA (reference sequence). The length of the CDR3 is 11 residues. The CDR3 region has the DNA TGCAGTGCCTCCCCGGGATACGAGCAGTACTTC. Translation: CSASPGYEQYF.

The chain carries TRBV2 and TRBJ2-7; D is ambiguous. The germline V gene encodes CDR1 SNHLY and CDR2 FYNNEI. The germline V and J ends were trimmed by 2 bases and 6 bases, with 11 bases remaining between them. The length of the CDR3 is 13 residues. The CDR3 sequence is CASSELSTGEQYF. The CDR3 nucleotides read TGTGCCAGCAGTGAACTATCAACTGGCGAGCAGTACTTC.